A selection of T cell receptor beta chains follows, all from one sample in a study of cytomegalovirus exposure and HLA in healthy donors. Data came from immunoSEQ multiplex PCR; TCRdb stores just in-frame clones and leaves some out. In the table there are roughly 120,000 clones, approximately 94% of which are singletons. Sequenced input: PBMCs. These receptors were obtained from a young woman in good health and CMV-seronegative. Each CDR3 is given with its conserved first and last residue. The order of the fields is clone size, V gene, D gene, CDR3 length, J gene, CDR3 DNA, CDR3 protein. D genes are given only for firm matches. Rows give clone size only sometimes, using once, few, many, or a class for an expanded clone.

>-|TRBV28|TRBD1|13|TRBJ1-5
TGTGCCAGCAGTTTAACAGGGGCTCAGCCCCAGCATTTT
CASSLTGAQPQHF
>-|TRBV7-3|TRBD1|16|TRBJ2-2
TGTGCCAGCAGACATTTGGGACAGGGGAGCACCGGGGAGCTGTTTTTT
CASRHLGQGSTGELFF
>-|TRBV5-6|TRBD2|16|TRBJ2-7
TGTGCCAGCAGCTTGCTGGCGGGGGGGAACTCCTACGAGCAGTACTTC
CASSLLAGGNSYEQYF
>-|TRBV2|TRBD2|15|TRBJ2-2
TGTGCCAGCAACCCTAGCACGGGGGGCACCGGGGAGCTGTTTTTT
CASNPSTGGTGELFF
>-|TRBV7-3|-|15|TRBJ2-1
TGTGCCAGCAGCCCCCAGGCGACCTCCTACAATGAGCAGTTCTTC
CASSPQATSYNEQFF
>-|TRBV5-1|-|14|TRBJ2-3
TGCGCCAGCAGTTTAGCGGTCCGCACAGATACGCAGTATTTT
CASSLAVRTDTQYF
>-|TRBV4-2|-|14|TRBJ1-2
TGTGCCAGCAGCCAAGAACAGGTGAACTATGGCTACACCTTC
CASSQEQVNYGYTF
>-|TRBV5-1|TRBD2|15|TRBJ2-3
TGCGCCAGCAGCCCCGGACTAGCGGGGACAGATACGCAGTATTTT
CASSPGLAGTDTQYF
>-|TRBV5-6|TRBD2|18|TRBJ2-3
TGTGCCAGCAGCACACCCAACGGACTAGCGGGAGGCGAAGATACGCAGTATTTT
CASSTPNGLAGGEDTQYF
>-|TRBV6-6|-|16|TRBJ2-5
TGTGCCAGCAGCCCACAGTTCGGAACCTCACAAGAGACCCAGTACTTC
CASSPQFGTSQETQYF
>-|TRBV27|-|14|TRBJ1-3
TGTGCCAGCAGGAACGAGGCGGCCGGAAACACCATATATTTT
CASRNEAAGNTIYF
>-|TRBV7-2|TRBD2|16|TRBJ2-1
TGTGCCAGCAGCTTAGTAGGGACTAGCGGTTACAATGAGCAGTTCTTC
CASSLVGTSGYNEQFF
>-|TRBV6-6|TRBD1|15|TRBJ2-5
TGTGCCAGCAGTTTCACCCGGACAGGGAGGGAGACCCAGTACTTC
CASSFTRTGRETQYF
>-|TRBV10-3|-|14|TRBJ1-4
TGTGCCATCAGTGGGGCAGCCCAGGGTGAAAAACTGTTTTTT
CAISGAAQGEKLFF
>-|TRBV2|-|13|TRBJ2-3
TGTGCCAGCAGTGAATTTCGCGCAGATACGCAGTATTTT
CASSEFRADTQYF
>-|TRBV4-2|-|15|TRBJ1-5
TGTGCCAGCAGCCAAGAGCACAGGAACAATCAGCCCCAGCATTTT
CASSQEHRNNQPQHF
>-|TRBV2|TRBD1|15|TRBJ1-1
TGTGCCAGCAGGGCGAGACAGGGAAAGAACACTGAAGCTTTCTTT
CASRARQGKNTEAFF
>-|TRBV10-3|TRBD1|15|TRBJ1-1
TGTGCCATCAGTGGGAGTTCGACAGGGGAGAGTGAAGCTTTCTTT
CAISGSSTGESEAFF
>once|TRBV7-2|TRBD1|15|TRBJ1-1
TGTGCCAGCAGCTTTTTTTTCGACAGGGGCACTGAAGCTTTCTTT
CASSFFFDRGTEAFF
>-|TRBV4-1|-|14|TRBJ1-4
TGCGCCAGCAGCCGAGACGGAGTTAATGAAAAACTGTTTTTT
CASSRDGVNEKLFF
>-|TRBV9|TRBD2|15|TRBJ2-1
TGTGCCAGCAGCGCCCTAGCGGGAGCTCCGAATGAGCAGTTCTTC
CASSALAGAPNEQFF
>-|TRBV30|-|15|TRBJ2-6
TGTGCCTGGAGCGAGATAAAAACTGGGGCCAACGTCCTGACTTTC
CAWSEIKTGANVLTF
>-|TRBV10-1|-|12|TRBJ1-1
TGCGCCAGCAGTACGGGGGACCGTGAAGCTTTCTTT
CASSTGDREAFF
>-|TRBV28|-|15|TRBJ1-2
TGTGCCAGCAGTCCACCGGACAGAACTAACTATGGCTACACCTTC
CASSPPDRTNYGYTF
>-|TRBV5-1|TRBD1|14|TRBJ1-5
TGCGCCAGCAGCGAGGGACAGGGGGATCAGCCCCAGCATTTT
CASSEGQGDQPQHF
>-|TRBV19|TRBD1|15|TRBJ2-7
TGTGCCAGTAGGGACCGGGACAGGAGTTTCTACGAGCAGTACTTC
CASRDRDRSFYEQYF
>-|TRBV4-1|-|18|TRBJ2-6
TGCGCCAGCAGCCAAGATGGAGAGTCTTACTCTGGGGCCAACGTCCTGACTTTC
CASSQDGESYSGANVLTF
>-|TRBV5-4|TRBD2|18|TRBJ2-3
TGTGCCAGCAGCTCCCGGGTGGGGACTAGCGGAAGCACAGATACGCAGTATTTT
CASSSRVGTSGSTDTQYF
>once|TRBV7-3|TRBD1|19|TRBJ1-1
TGTGCCAGCAGCTTAAAATCGTGGGACAGCCGTAATCTTCCCACTGAAGCTTTCTTT
CASSLKSWDSRNLPTEAFF
>-|TRBV6-5|TRBD1|15|TRBJ2-7
TGTGCCAGCGGGGAACCGGGACAGGGGTCTTACGAGCAGTACTTC
CASGEPGQGSYEQYF
>-|TRBV2|-|13|TRBJ1-2
TGTGCCAGCAGGACAGGACCTAACTATGGCTACACCTTC
CASRTGPNYGYTF
>-|TRBV4-1|TRBD2|12|TRBJ2-7
TGCGCCAGCAGCCAGCCGGGGGGCGAGCAGTACTTC
CASSQPGGEQYF
>few|TRBV7-6|TRBD1|17|TRBJ2-1
TGTGCCAGCAGCTATAATTTACCGGGACAGGGGGCCTATGAGCAGTTCTTC
CASSYNLPGQGAYEQFF
>-|TRBV6-6|TRBD2|16|TRBJ2-1
TGTGCCAGCAGTTACTCCATCCTAGCGGGAGAGTGTGAGCAGTTCTTC
CASSYSILAGECEQFF
>-|TRBV30|-|13|TRBJ2-1
TGTGCCTGGAGTGCAGGCGTCCACAATGAGCAGTTCTTC
CAWSAGVHNEQFF
>-|TRBV27|-|15|TRBJ2-7
TGTGCCAGCAGTTTAGCGGGCGAGCGTTACTACGAGCAGTACTTC
CASSLAGERYYEQYF
>-|TRBV30|-|14|TRBJ2-7
TGTGCCTGGAGTGTACAGGGAAGGTCGCGCGAGCAGTACTTC
CAWSVQGRSREQYF
>-|TRBV10-3|-|14|TRBJ2-2
TGTGCCATCAGTGTTGGGGACTTCACCGGGGAGCTGTTTTTT
CAISVGDFTGELFF
>-|TRBV6-1|TRBD1|12|TRBJ1-5
TGTGCCAGCAGCCCGACAGGGCGGCCCCAGCATTTT
CASSPTGRPQHF
>-|TRBV11-2|-|14|TRBJ1-1
TGTGCCAGCAGTTTGACTACTGGGTCCACTGAAGCTTTCTTT
CASSLTTGSTEAFF
>once|TRBV5-1|TRBD2|16|TRBJ2-3
TGCGCCAGCAGCCCGGGAGGCTCCCCTTTCACAGATACGCAGTATTTT
CASSPGGSPFTDTQYF
>-|TRBV10-3|TRBD1|13|TRBJ2-5
TGTGCCATCAGGGACAGGGTAGAGGAGACCCAGTACTTC
CAIRDRVEETQYF
>-|TRBV30|TRBD1|12|TRBJ1-2
TGTGCCTGGAGTGGGACAGGGTATGGCTACACCTTC
CAWSGTGYGYTF
>-|TRBV5-5|-|15|TRBJ1-4
TGTGCCAGCAGCCTTGTCACGGCTAGTCCTGAAAAACTGTTTTTT
CASSLVTASPEKLFF
>-|TRBV7-3|-|15|TRBJ1-4
TGTGCCAGCAGCCTTACGGGACAAGCTAATGAAAAACTGTTTTTT
CASSLTGQANEKLFF
>-|TRBV5-6|-|13|TRBJ1-3
TGTGCCAGCAGCTTAGGAGATGATATCACCATATATTTT
CASSLGDDITIYF